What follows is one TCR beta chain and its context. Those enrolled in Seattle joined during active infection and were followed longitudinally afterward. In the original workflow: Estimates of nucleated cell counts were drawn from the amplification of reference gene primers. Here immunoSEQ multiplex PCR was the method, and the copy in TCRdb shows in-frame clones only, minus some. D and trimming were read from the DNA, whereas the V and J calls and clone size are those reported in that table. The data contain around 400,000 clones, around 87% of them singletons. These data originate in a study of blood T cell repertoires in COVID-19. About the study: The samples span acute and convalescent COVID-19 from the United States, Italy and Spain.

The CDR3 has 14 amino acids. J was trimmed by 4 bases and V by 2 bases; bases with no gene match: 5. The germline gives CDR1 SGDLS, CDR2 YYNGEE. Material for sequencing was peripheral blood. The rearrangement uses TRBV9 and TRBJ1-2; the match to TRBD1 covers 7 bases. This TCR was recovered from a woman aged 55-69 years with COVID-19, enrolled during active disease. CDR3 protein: CASSVDGTAYGYTF. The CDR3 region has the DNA TGTGCCAGCAGCGTTGACGGGACAGCCTATGGCTACACCTTC.